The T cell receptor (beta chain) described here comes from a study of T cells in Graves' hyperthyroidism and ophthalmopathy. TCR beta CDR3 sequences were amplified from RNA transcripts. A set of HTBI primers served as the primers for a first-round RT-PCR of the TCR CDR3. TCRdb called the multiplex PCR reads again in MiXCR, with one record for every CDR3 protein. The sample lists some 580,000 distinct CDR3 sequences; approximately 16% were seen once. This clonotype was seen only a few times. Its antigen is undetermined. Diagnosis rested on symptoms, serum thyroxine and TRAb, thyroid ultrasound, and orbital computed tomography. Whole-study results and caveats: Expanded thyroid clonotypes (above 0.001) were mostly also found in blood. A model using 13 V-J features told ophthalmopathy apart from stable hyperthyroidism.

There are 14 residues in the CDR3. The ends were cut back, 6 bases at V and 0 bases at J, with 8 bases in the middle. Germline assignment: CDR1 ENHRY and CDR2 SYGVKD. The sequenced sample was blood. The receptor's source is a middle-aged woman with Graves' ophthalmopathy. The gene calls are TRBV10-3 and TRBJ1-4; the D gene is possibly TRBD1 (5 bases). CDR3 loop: CAISPGSTNEKLFF. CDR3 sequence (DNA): TGTGCCATCAGCCCAGGGTCAACTAATGAAAAACTGTTTTTT.